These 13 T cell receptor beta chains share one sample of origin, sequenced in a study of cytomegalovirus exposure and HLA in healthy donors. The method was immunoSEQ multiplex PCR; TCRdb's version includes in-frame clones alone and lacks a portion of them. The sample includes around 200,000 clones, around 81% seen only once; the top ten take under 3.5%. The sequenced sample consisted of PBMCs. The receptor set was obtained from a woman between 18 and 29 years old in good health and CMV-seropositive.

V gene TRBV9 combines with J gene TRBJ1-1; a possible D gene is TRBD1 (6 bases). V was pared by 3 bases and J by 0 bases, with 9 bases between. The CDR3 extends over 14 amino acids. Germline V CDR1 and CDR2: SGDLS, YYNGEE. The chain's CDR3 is CASSGTGLNTEAFF. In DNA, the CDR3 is TGTGCCAGCAGCGGAACAGGGTTGAACACTGAAGCTTTCTTT.

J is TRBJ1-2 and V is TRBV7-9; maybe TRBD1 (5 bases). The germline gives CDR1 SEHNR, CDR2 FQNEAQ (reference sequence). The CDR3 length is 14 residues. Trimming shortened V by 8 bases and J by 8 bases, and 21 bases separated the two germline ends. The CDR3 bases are TGTGCCAGCTCCCGAGCAATAACGACAGACGGCTACACCTTC. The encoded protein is CASSRAITTDGYTF.

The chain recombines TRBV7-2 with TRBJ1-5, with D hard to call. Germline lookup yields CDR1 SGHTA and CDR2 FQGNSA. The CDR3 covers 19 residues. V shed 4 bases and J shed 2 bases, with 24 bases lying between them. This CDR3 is CASSYRIAAGPAGNQPQHF. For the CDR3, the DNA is TGTGCCAGCAGCTACCGTATAGCGGCAGGACCGGCCGGCAATCAGCCCCAGCATTTT.

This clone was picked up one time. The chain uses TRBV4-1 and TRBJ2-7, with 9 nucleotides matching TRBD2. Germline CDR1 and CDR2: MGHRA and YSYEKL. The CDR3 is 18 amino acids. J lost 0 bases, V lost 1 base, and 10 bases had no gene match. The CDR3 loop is CASSQVNVKRGDSYEQYF. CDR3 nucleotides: TGCGCCAGCAGCCAAGTAAATGTTAAGCGGGGGGACTCCTACGAGCAGTACTTC.

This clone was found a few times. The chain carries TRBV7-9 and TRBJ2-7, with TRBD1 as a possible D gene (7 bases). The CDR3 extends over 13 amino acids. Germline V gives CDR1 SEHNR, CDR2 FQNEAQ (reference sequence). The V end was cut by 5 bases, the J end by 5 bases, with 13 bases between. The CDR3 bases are TGTGCCAGCAGCCCTGGAGGGGGCGACGAGCAGTACTTC. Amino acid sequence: CASSPGGGDEQYF.

This CDR3 reads CASRVTGQNTEAFF. In DNA form, the CDR3 reads TGTGCCAGTAGGGTTACAGGGCAGAACACTGAAGCTTTCTTT. V is TRBV19 and J is TRBJ1-1, with D perhaps TRBD1 (6 bases). From germline, CDR1 is LNHDA and CDR2 SQIVND (reference sequence). Trimming removed 6 bases from V and 1 base from J, with 12 bases in between. The CDR3 length is 14 residues.

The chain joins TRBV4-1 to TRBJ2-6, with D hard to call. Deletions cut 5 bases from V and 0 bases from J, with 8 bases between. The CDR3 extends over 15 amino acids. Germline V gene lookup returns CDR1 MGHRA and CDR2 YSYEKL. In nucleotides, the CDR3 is TGCGCCAGCAGCTTAGCAAGCTCTGGGGCCAACGTCCTGACTTTC. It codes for CASSLASSGANVLTF.

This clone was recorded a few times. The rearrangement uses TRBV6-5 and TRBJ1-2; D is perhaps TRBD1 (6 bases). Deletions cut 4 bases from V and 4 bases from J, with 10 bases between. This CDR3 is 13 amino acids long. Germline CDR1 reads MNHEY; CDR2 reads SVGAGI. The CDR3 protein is CASSLGQLYGYTF. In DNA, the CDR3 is TGTGCCAGCAGTTTAGGACAGCTCTATGGCTACACCTTC.

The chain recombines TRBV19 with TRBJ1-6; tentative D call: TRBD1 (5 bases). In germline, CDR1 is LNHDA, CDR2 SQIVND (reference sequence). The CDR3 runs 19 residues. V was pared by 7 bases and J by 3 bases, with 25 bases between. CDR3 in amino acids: CASTPGLGPVSHYNSPLHF. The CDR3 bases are TGTGCCAGTACTCCCGGTCTGGGGCCAGTCTCTCACTATAATTCACCCCTCCACTTT.

CDR3 coding DNA: TGCGCCAGCAGTCCCGGGGGAGAGACGGGCGGCTACACCTTC. Encoded protein: CASSPGGETGGYTF. This chain links TRBV5-1 with TRBJ1-2; a possible D gene is TRBD1 (5 bases). The V gene lost 5 bases and the J gene lost 8 bases, with 19 bases spanning the gap. Germline assignment: CDR1 SGHRS and CDR2 YFSETQ. The CDR3 totals 14 residues.

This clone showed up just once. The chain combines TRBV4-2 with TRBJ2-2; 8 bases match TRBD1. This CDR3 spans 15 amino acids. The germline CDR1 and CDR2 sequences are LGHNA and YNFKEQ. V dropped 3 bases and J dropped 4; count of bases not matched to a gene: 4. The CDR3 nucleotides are TGTGCCAGCAGCCACGGACAGGGTGGCACCGGGGAGCTGTTTTTT. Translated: CASSHGQGGTGELFF.

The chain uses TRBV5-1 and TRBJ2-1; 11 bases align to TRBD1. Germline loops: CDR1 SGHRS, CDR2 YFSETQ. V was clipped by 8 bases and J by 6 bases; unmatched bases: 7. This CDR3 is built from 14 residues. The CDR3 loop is CASTPGQGVNEQFF. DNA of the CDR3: TGCGCCAGTACCCCGGGACAGGGGGTCAATGAGCAGTTCTTC. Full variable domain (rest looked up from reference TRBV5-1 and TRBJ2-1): KAGVTQTPRYLIKTRGQQVTLSCSPISGHRSVSWYQQTPGQGLQFLFEYFSETQRNKGNFPGRFSGRQFSNSRSEMNVSTLELGDSALYLCASTPGQGVNEQFFGPGTRLTVL.

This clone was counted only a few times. The CDR3 sequence: CASSPQRITGELFF. As DNA, the CDR3 is TGTGCCAGCAGCCCACAGCGGATCACCGGGGAGCTGTTTTTT. This sequence joins TRBV7-6 and TRBJ2-2, with D tentatively TRBD2 (5 bases). Trimming removed 5 bases from V and 4 bases from J, with 11 bases in between. Per the germline V gene, CDR1 is SGHVS and CDR2 is FNYEAQ. The CDR3 spans 14 residues.